This T cell receptor (beta chain) is from a study of vaccination effects on CD4 cells after COVID-19. Antigen-specific CD4+ T cells expanded by the ViraFEST assay with viral peptide pools were then sequenced. Cultured cells yielded isolated CD4+ T cells after about ten days. None of these healthy vaccinees had been infected with SARS-CoV-2 before vaccination. The method was immunoSEQ multiplex PCR; TCRdb's version includes in-frame clones alone and lacks a portion of them. The sample has some 25,000 clones, around two thirds seen once. CDR3 length equals 13 residues. Trimming cost V 4 bases and J 4 bases; bases outside gene matches: 4. Germline CDR1 SGHRS, CDR2 YFSETQ. As concerns this clone: The antigen is not known.

The rearrangement uses TRBV5-1 and TRBJ2-5; TRBD1 agrees at 7 bases. The source was CD4+ T cells from PBMCs cultured with HCoV-OC43 spike peptides, collected before COVID-19 vaccination. Sample subset: HCoV-OC43 spike overlapping peptide pool stimulation. The TCR sequence derives from a human donor who received a COVID-19 vaccine. The DNA for the CDR3 is TGCGCCAGCAGCCCGGGACAGACAGAGACCCAGTACTTC. Protein product: CASSPGQTETQYF.